Listed below are T cell receptor beta chains from one sample, sequenced in a study of control samples from healthy donors and cancer patients. The repertoire was sequenced with immunoSEQ multiplex PCR; TCRdb's copy has only in-frame clones and lacks some. The table shows about 130,000 clones, with 92% occurring only once. The sequencing sample was made of blood. These receptors all come from a woman in her fifties or sixties in good health. CDR3s include the opening cysteine and the closing phenylalanine or tryptophan. A D gene is named only where the DNA matches it firmly. A row's size may be missing; if present it is once, few, many or a size class.

j_call	clone_size	d_call	v_call	cdr3_nt	cdr3_aa
TRBJ1-5	NA	NA	TRBV6-1	TGTGCCAGCAGTGAAACCCTGGACCCTTGGAATCAGCCCCAGCATTTT	CASSETLDPWNQPQHF
TRBJ2-5	NA	NA	TRBV18	TGTGCCAGCTCACCCCAAGAGACCCAGTACTTC	CASSPQETQYF
TRBJ1-1	once	NA	TRBV30	TGTGCCTGGCTCAGGAACACTGAAGCTTTCTTT	CAWLRNTEAFF
TRBJ2-7	NA	NA	TRBV2	TGTGCCAGCAGTGAGATGACAGGATCTTGGTTC	CASSEMTGSWF
TRBJ1-5	NA	NA	TRBV7-6	TGTGCCAGCAGCTTAGGGGGCCAGGCTAGCAATCAGCCCCAGCATTTT	CASSLGGQASNQPQHF
TRBJ2-1	once	TRBD2	TRBV5-1	TGCGCCAGCAGCTTGTTCGCTCAAAGCCTAGCGGGAGTAGGGAAATACAATGAGCAGTTCTTC	CASSLFAQSLAGVGKYNEQFF
TRBJ2-7	NA	TRBD1	TRBV19	TGTGCCAGTAGTTTCGGGACAGGGATCTACGAGCAGTACTTC	CASSFGTGIYEQYF
TRBJ1-3	once	NA	TRBV30	TGTGCCTACGCCAGGACGCCTGGAAACACCATATATTTT	CAYARTPGNTIYF
TRBJ1-6	NA	NA	TRBV28	TGTGCCAGCAGTGACCCCCGTTCACCCCTCCACTTT	CASSDPRSPLHF
TRBJ2-7	NA	TRBD1	TRBV10-3	TGTGCCATCAGGCTAGACAGGGGGACCTCCTACGAGCAGTACTTC	CAIRLDRGTSYEQYF
TRBJ2-7	NA	TRBD1	TRBV28	TGTGCCAGCAGTTTTGGGATTAACTCCCGGGACAGTTGGACCTACGAGCAGTACTTC	CASSFGINSRDSWTYEQYF
TRBJ2-3	NA	TRBD2	TRBV10-1	TGCGCCAGCAGAAGCGGGGGGACCACAGATACGCAGTATTTT	CASRSGGTTDTQYF